This T cell receptor beta chain was identified during a study of response to subunit inactivated influenza vaccine. TCRdb processed the RT-PCR reads anew with MiXCR; each CDR3 protein has one entry. The data show about 170,000 distinct CDR3 sequences, about 12% seen once. This clonotype was detected a few times. This sample was also put to use in a study of T cells expressing NK-cell markers. That work states: It was by 5'RACE template switching with UMIs that TCR beta cDNA was made. Dominant NKG2C+ clonotypes made up about 1.0-7.5% of CD8+ T cells in roughly 6 donors.

The source was CD8+ T cells sorted from PBMCs, collected 12 days after vaccination. The origin of this receptor is a man over 45 who received an inactivated influenza vaccine.

CDR3 in amino acids: CASSPLGTPSPYEQYF. In DNA form, the CDR3 reads TGTGCCAGCAGTCCTCTCGGCACCCCCTCGCCCTACGAGCAGTACTTC. This chain connects TRBV6-1 to TRBJ2-7; D gene ambiguous. The CDR3 totals 16 residues. Looked up from germline, CDR1 is MNHNS and CDR2 is SASEGT. V was pared by 5 bases and J by 2 bases, with 19 bases between.